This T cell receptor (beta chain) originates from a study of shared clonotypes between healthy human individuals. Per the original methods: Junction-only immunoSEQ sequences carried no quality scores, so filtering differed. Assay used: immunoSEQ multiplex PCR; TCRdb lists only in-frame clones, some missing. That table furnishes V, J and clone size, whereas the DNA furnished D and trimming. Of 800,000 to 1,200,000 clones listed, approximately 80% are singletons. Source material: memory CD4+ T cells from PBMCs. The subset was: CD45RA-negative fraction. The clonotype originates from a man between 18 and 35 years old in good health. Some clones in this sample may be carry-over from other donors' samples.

CDR3 protein: CASSEASGGNTQYF. CDR3 in DNA: TGTGCCAGCAGTGAAGCGTCAGGGGGCAATACGCAGTATTTT. The chain couples TRBV2 to TRBJ2-3; 8 nucleotides match TRBD1. V gave up 0 bases and J gave up 7 bases; unmatched junction bases: 3. Germline V gene sequence: CDR1 SNHLY, CDR2 FYNNEI. The CDR3 is 14 residues long.